This is a list of T cell receptor beta chains from one sample in a study of OX40 agonist ivuxolimab in advanced cancers. TCRdb's copy holds only in-frame clones and misses some; the assay was immunoSEQ multiplex PCR. Of approximately 66,000 clones in the sample, about 86% are singletons; the top ten hold approximately 1.1%. The specimen comprised CD4+ or CD8+ T cells sorted from blood, sampled in a trial of the OX40 agonist ivuxolimab. These receptors all come from an adult with an advanced solid tumor such as melanoma, head and neck, liver or kidney cancer. Both conserved end residues are part of each CDR3. Each record gives: J gene, D gene, clone size, V gene, CDR3 protein, CDR3 DNA. The D gene is left open where the match is weak. Clone size, where shown, is once, few, many, or a class for clones that have expanded.

j_call: TRBJ1-1
d_call: -
clone_size: -
v_call: TRBV19
cdr3_aa: CASSSNGGTEAFF
cdr3_nt: TGTGCCAGTAGCTCGAATGGAGGCACTGAAGCTTTCTTT

j_call: TRBJ1-1
d_call: -
clone_size: -
v_call: TRBV5-4
cdr3_aa: CASSLRALNTEAFF
cdr3_nt: TGTGCCAGCAGCCTAAGGGCGCTGAACACTGAAGCTTTCTTT

j_call: TRBJ2-6
d_call: TRBD1
clone_size: -
v_call: TRBV5-1
cdr3_aa: CASSATGWGSGANVLTF
cdr3_nt: TGCGCCAGCAGCGCGACAGGGTGGGGTAGTGGGGCCAACGTCCTGACTTTC

j_call: TRBJ1-1
d_call: -
clone_size: -
v_call: TRBV21-1
cdr3_aa: CASSYPTAANTEAFF
cdr3_nt: TGTGCCAGCAGCTATCCGACTGCTGCGAACACTGAAGCTTTCTTT

j_call: TRBJ2-5
d_call: -
clone_size: -
v_call: TRBV15
cdr3_aa: CATSPRHQETQYF
cdr3_nt: TGTGCCACCAGCCCTCGACACCAAGAGACCCAGTACTTC

j_call: TRBJ2-5
d_call: -
clone_size: -
v_call: TRBV5-1
cdr3_aa: CASSLRPSEETQYF
cdr3_nt: TGCGCCAGCAGCTTGAGGCCTAGCGAAGAGACCCAGTACTTC

j_call: TRBJ2-1
d_call: TRBD2
clone_size: once
v_call: TRBV9
cdr3_aa: CASSVRLAGAPYNEQFF
cdr3_nt: TGTGCCAGCAGCGTCCGACTAGCGGGGGCCCCCTACAATGAGCAGTTCTTC

j_call: TRBJ1-6
d_call: -
clone_size: -
v_call: TRBV10-2
cdr3_aa: CASSESSGGRSPLHF
cdr3_nt: TGCGCCAGCAGTGAGTCGTCCGGGGGAAGGTCACCCCTCCACTTT

j_call: TRBJ2-3
d_call: TRBD2
clone_size: -
v_call: TRBV5-1
cdr3_aa: CASTPSGDSTDTQYF
cdr3_nt: TGCGCCAGCACCCCCAGCGGGGACAGCACAGATACGCAGTATTTT

j_call: TRBJ2-7
d_call: -
clone_size: -
v_call: TRBV19
cdr3_aa: CASSIEDRIYEQYF
cdr3_nt: TGTGCCAGTAGTATAGAGGACAGAATCTACGAGCAGTACTTC

j_call: TRBJ2-7
d_call: -
clone_size: few
v_call: TRBV4-2
cdr3_aa: CASSQDGYEQYF
cdr3_nt: TGTGCCAGCAGCCAAGATGGCTACGAGCAGTACTTC

j_call: TRBJ2-1
d_call: TRBD1
clone_size: -
v_call: TRBV6-1
cdr3_aa: CASSEWGTGMNEQFF
cdr3_nt: TGTGCCAGCAGTGAATGGGGGACAGGGATGAATGAGCAGTTCTTC

j_call: TRBJ1-6
d_call: -
clone_size: -
v_call: TRBV25-1
cdr3_aa: CASSELGRENSPLHF
cdr3_nt: TGTGCCAGCAGTGAACTAGGGCGGGAAAATTCACCCCTCCACTTT

j_call: TRBJ1-1
d_call: -
clone_size: -
v_call: TRBV7-9
cdr3_aa: CASIGGPPNTEAFF
cdr3_nt: TGTGCCAGCATAGGGGGGCCTCCGAACACTGAAGCTTTCTTT

j_call: TRBJ1-1
d_call: -
clone_size: once
v_call: TRBV5-1
cdr3_aa: CASSFVAVFKTEAFF
cdr3_nt: TGCGCCAGCAGCTTTGTTGCAGTATTTAAGACTGAAGCTTTCTTT

j_call: TRBJ1-3
d_call: -
clone_size: -
v_call: TRBV7-8
cdr3_aa: CASSLSGARRGNTIYF
cdr3_nt: TGTGCCAGCAGCTTAAGCGGGGCACGCCGTGGAAACACCATATATTTT

j_call: TRBJ1-6
d_call: -
clone_size: -
v_call: TRBV25-1
cdr3_aa: CASSTFGVDSPLHF
cdr3_nt: TGTGCCAGCAGCACCTTCGGGGTGGATTCACCCCTCCACTTT

j_call: TRBJ2-7
d_call: TRBD1
clone_size: -
v_call: TRBV7-2
cdr3_aa: CASSLGPQGAYEQYF
cdr3_nt: TGTGCCAGCAGCTTAGGGCCCCAGGGGGCCTACGAGCAGTACTTC

j_call: TRBJ1-5
d_call: TRBD1
clone_size: -
v_call: TRBV7-2
cdr3_aa: CASSLDRGRNQPQHF
cdr3_nt: TGTGCCAGCAGCCTCGACAGGGGGCGCAATCAGCCCCAGCATTTT

j_call: TRBJ2-7
d_call: TRBD2
clone_size: -
v_call: TRBV5-1
cdr3_aa: CASSLGPSGDHEQYF
cdr3_nt: TGCGCCAGCAGCTTGGGGCCTAGCGGGGACCACGAGCAGTACTTC

j_call: TRBJ2-3
d_call: -
clone_size: -
v_call: TRBV6-5
cdr3_aa: CASSYSMLSDTQYF
cdr3_nt: TGTGCCAGCAGTTACTCGATGCTTTCAGATACGCAGTATTTT

j_call: TRBJ1-2
d_call: -
clone_size: -
v_call: TRBV6-5
cdr3_aa: CASRPGLIYGYTF
cdr3_nt: TGTGCCAGCAGGCCCGGACTTATCTATGGCTACACCTTC

j_call: TRBJ1-2
d_call: TRBD1
clone_size: once
v_call: TRBV4-1
cdr3_aa: CASSQEGGQDYGYTF
cdr3_nt: TGCGCCAGCAGCCAAGAGGGAGGACAGGACTATGGCTACACCTTC

j_call: TRBJ1-2
d_call: -
clone_size: -
v_call: TRBV5-4
cdr3_aa: CASSLNNRIGYTF
cdr3_nt: TGTGCCAGCAGCCTGAATAATCGGATTGGCTACACCTTC

j_call: TRBJ1-2
d_call: -
clone_size: -
v_call: TRBV6-1
cdr3_aa: CASRGAGVYGYTF
cdr3_nt: TGTGCCAGCAGGGGTGCGGGGGTCTATGGCTACACCTTC

j_call: TRBJ1-2
d_call: -
clone_size: -
v_call: TRBV10-2
cdr3_aa: CASRKTDYGYTF
cdr3_nt: TGCGCCAGCAGAAAGACTGACTATGGCTACACCTTC

j_call: TRBJ1-1
d_call: TRBD1
clone_size: -
v_call: TRBV5-6
cdr3_aa: CASRSRGRAEAFF
cdr3_nt: TGTGCCAGCAGAAGCAGGGGGAGGGCTGAAGCTTTCTTT

j_call: TRBJ1-6
d_call: TRBD1
clone_size: -
v_call: TRBV18
cdr3_aa: CASSPGTGGDGSPLHF
cdr3_nt: TGTGCCAGCTCCCCTGGGACAGGGGGCGATGGTTCACCCCTCCACTTT

j_call: TRBJ1-2
d_call: TRBD1
clone_size: -
v_call: TRBV6-1
cdr3_aa: CASSTGAYYGYTF
cdr3_nt: TGTGCCAGCAGTACAGGGGCTTACTATGGCTACACCTTC

j_call: TRBJ1-4
d_call: TRBD1
clone_size: few
v_call: TRBV5-1
cdr3_aa: CASRLTGANEKLFF
cdr3_nt: TGCGCCAGCAGGCTAACAGGGGCTAATGAAAAACTGTTTTTT

j_call: TRBJ1-1
d_call: -
clone_size: few
v_call: TRBV18
cdr3_aa: CASSPLGNAEAFF
cdr3_nt: TGTGCCAGCTCACCACTGGGTAACGCTGAAGCTTTCTTT

j_call: TRBJ1-1
d_call: TRBD1
clone_size: -
v_call: TRBV5-1
cdr3_aa: CASSIQGKAFF
cdr3_nt: TGCGCCAGCAGCATACAGGGGAAAGCTTTCTTT

j_call: TRBJ1-1
d_call: -
clone_size: -
v_call: TRBV18
cdr3_aa: CASSPRRENTEAFF
cdr3_nt: TGTGCCAGCTCACCACGTCGGGAGAACACTGAAGCTTTCTTT

j_call: TRBJ1-2
d_call: -
clone_size: -
v_call: TRBV19
cdr3_aa: CASSIRGLSYGYTF
cdr3_nt: TGTGCCAGTAGTATCAGGGGACTCAGCTATGGCTACACCTTC

j_call: TRBJ1-4
d_call: TRBD1
clone_size: -
v_call: TRBV7-6
cdr3_aa: CASSATRGLNEKLFF
cdr3_nt: TGTGCCAGCAGCGCCACGAGGGGGCTCAATGAAAAACTGTTTTTT

j_call: TRBJ2-1
d_call: TRBD2
clone_size: -
v_call: TRBV7-7
cdr3_aa: CASSFQAGDEQFF
cdr3_nt: TGTGCCAGCAGCTTCCAGGCGGGGGATGAGCAGTTCTTC

j_call: TRBJ1-1
d_call: -
clone_size: -
v_call: TRBV18
cdr3_aa: CASSPLQGSMNTEAFF
cdr3_nt: TGTGCCAGCTCACCACTTCAGGGCTCTATGAACACTGAAGCTTTCTTT

j_call: TRBJ1-6
d_call: TRBD1
clone_size: -
v_call: TRBV18
cdr3_aa: CASSPDRVGGHNSPLHF
cdr3_nt: TGTGCCAGCTCACCGGACAGGGTAGGAGGACATAATTCACCCCTCCACTTT

j_call: TRBJ1-3
d_call: -
clone_size: once
v_call: TRBV7-9
cdr3_aa: CASSRQISGNTIYF
cdr3_nt: TGTGCCAGCAGCCGACAGATCTCTGGAAACACCATATATTTT

j_call: TRBJ2-5
d_call: -
clone_size: -
v_call: TRBV5-1
cdr3_aa: CASSPGNSEETQYF
cdr3_nt: TGCGCCAGCAGCCCCGGCAACTCCGAAGAGACCCAGTACTTC

j_call: TRBJ2-5
d_call: -
clone_size: -
v_call: TRBV18
cdr3_aa: CASSPRFGGSETQYF
cdr3_nt: TGTGCCAGCTCACCAAGATTTGGAGGGTCCGAGACCCAGTACTTC

j_call: TRBJ1-2
d_call: -
clone_size: once
v_call: TRBV18
cdr3_aa: CASSPLVTDYGYTF
cdr3_nt: TGTGCCAGCTCACCACTTGTGACAGACTATGGCTACACCTTC

j_call: TRBJ2-7
d_call: TRBD2
clone_size: once
v_call: TRBV5-1
cdr3_aa: CASSLRGSGSYEQYF
cdr3_nt: TGCGCCAGCAGCCTTCGGGGTAGCGGGTCCTACGAGCAGTACTTC

j_call: TRBJ2-2
d_call: -
clone_size: -
v_call: TRBV9
cdr3_aa: CASSVVGGGNGGELFF
cdr3_nt: TGTGCCAGCAGCGTAGTGGGCGGGGGCAATGGCGGGGAGCTGTTTTTT

j_call: TRBJ1-2
d_call: TRBD1
clone_size: -
v_call: TRBV6-1
cdr3_aa: CASSGQGLPYYGYTF
cdr3_nt: TGTGCCAGCAGTGGACAGGGTCTCCCTTACTATGGCTACACCTTC

j_call: TRBJ2-6
d_call: TRBD1
clone_size: once
v_call: TRBV18
cdr3_aa: CASSPRTGRTGSGANVLTF
cdr3_nt: TGTGCCAGCTCACCACGGACAGGGCGGACGGGCTCTGGGGCCAACGTCCTGACTTTC

j_call: TRBJ1-4
d_call: TRBD1
clone_size: -
v_call: TRBV6-5
cdr3_aa: CASSKGDRRGEKLFF
cdr3_nt: TGTGCCAGCAGTAAAGGGGACAGGCGGGGGGAAAAACTGTTTTTT

j_call: TRBJ2-5
d_call: -
clone_size: -
v_call: TRBV5-1
cdr3_aa: CASSLRQGLGETQYF
cdr3_nt: TGCGCCAGCAGCTTGCGGCAGGGGTTAGGAGAGACCCAGTACTTC

j_call: TRBJ1-2
d_call: -
clone_size: -
v_call: TRBV7-6
cdr3_aa: CASSPDLTPYGYTF
cdr3_nt: TGTGCCAGCAGCCCCGACCTAACCCCCTATGGCTACACCTTC

j_call: TRBJ1-2
d_call: -
clone_size: -
v_call: TRBV27
cdr3_aa: CASGRLRYPNYGYTF
cdr3_nt: TGTGCCAGCGGGCGGCTCCGGTACCCGAACTATGGCTACACCTTC

j_call: TRBJ1-1
d_call: -
clone_size: -
v_call: TRBV13
cdr3_aa: CASSDQLRNTEAFF
cdr3_nt: TGTGCCAGCAGTGACCAACTCAGGAACACTGAAGCTTTCTTT

j_call: TRBJ2-1
d_call: TRBD1
clone_size: -
v_call: TRBV11-2
cdr3_aa: CASSSLKNRGWRYNEQFF
cdr3_nt: TGTGCCAGCAGCTCCCTCAAGAACAGGGGCTGGAGGTACAATGAGCAGTTCTTC

j_call: TRBJ1-4
d_call: -
clone_size: -
v_call: TRBV19
cdr3_aa: CASSIAVGRASEKLFF
cdr3_nt: TGTGCCAGTAGTATAGCCGTCGGGCGGGCTTCTGAAAAACTGTTTTTT

j_call: TRBJ1-2
d_call: TRBD1
clone_size: -
v_call: TRBV27
cdr3_aa: CASSFLDRALNGDYGYTF
cdr3_nt: TGTGCCAGCAGTTTTTTGGACAGGGCCCTTAATGGGGACTATGGCTACACCTTC

j_call: TRBJ2-1
d_call: -
clone_size: -
v_call: TRBV11-2
cdr3_aa: CASSLGGAGEFF
cdr3_nt: TGTGCCAGCAGCTTAGGTGGGGCAGGGGAGTTCTTC